These 8 T cell receptor beta chains came from one sample sequenced in a study of cytomegalovirus exposure and HLA in healthy donors. The study ran its PCR with 60 Vbeta and 13 Jbeta primers. Repertoires were generated with immunoSEQ multiplex PCR, while TCRdb's copy carries only in-frame clones and drops some. The sample lists approximately 54,000 clones; more than 65% were seen once. The source material was PBMCs. These receptors all stem from a woman aged 18-35 years in good health and CMV-seronegative.

The J gene is TRBJ2-7, the V gene TRBV5-1, with a possible D match to TRBD1 (5 bases). Per the germline V gene, CDR1 is SGHRS and CDR2 is YFSETQ. The CDR3 has 15 amino acids. Trimming cost V 1 base and J 0 bases, with 11 bases left between them. The CDR3 DNA sequence: TGCGCCAGCAGCTTGCCAGGGTTGGACTCCTACGAGCAGTACTTC. Its translation: CASSLPGLDSYEQYF. The full variable domain, its missing parts supplied by reference TRBV5-1 and TRBJ2-7, is KAGVTQTPRYLIKTRGQQVTLSCSPISGHRSVSWYQQTPGQGLQFLFEYFSETQRNKGNFPGRFSGRQFSNSRSEMNVSTLELGDSALYLCASSLPGLDSYEQYFGPGTRLTVT.

The chain joins TRBV5-1 to TRBJ2-2; 9 bases align to TRBD2. The junction had 2 bases not matched to a gene; V was cut back by 0 bases and J by 5 bases. The CDR3 loop spans 15 amino acids. Germline values: CDR1 SGHRS, CDR2 YFSETQ. CDR3 nucleotide sequence: TGCGCCAGCAGCTTGGGACTAGCGGATACCGGGGAGCTGTTTTTT. Its protein is CASSLGLADTGELFF.

In its sample, this clone was seen a few times. This chain connects TRBV11-3 to TRBJ2-1, with a possible D match to TRBD1 (6 bases). The CDR3 covers 15 residues. Germline V gene data show CDR1 as SGHNT and CDR2 as YENEEA. Trimming removed 4 bases from V and 0 bases from J, with 10 bases in between. As DNA, the CDR3 is TGTGCCAGCAGCTCCAGGGGTAGCTCCTACAATGAGCAGTTCTTC. It yields the protein CASSSRGSSYNEQFF.

This rearrangement joins TRBV7-2 to TRBJ1-1; possibly TRBD1 for D (6 bases). V was pared by 5 bases and J by 1 base, with 14 bases between. CDR1 is SGHTA and CDR2 is FQGNSA in the germline V gene. The CDR3 runs to 15 residues. In DNA, the CDR3 is TGTGCCAGCAGCCCGATGGGGGCAGCGAACACTGAAGCTTTCTTT. Protein sequence: CASSPMGAANTEAFF. Full variable domain (rest looked up from reference TRBV7-2 and TRBJ1-1): GAGVSQSPSNKVTEKGKDVELRCDPISGHTALYWYRQSLGQGLEFLIYFQGNSAPDKSGLPSDRFSAERTGGSVSTLTIQRTQQEDSAVYLCASSPMGAANTEAFFGQGTRLTVV.

The gene calls are TRBV27 and TRBJ2-3; TRBD2 agrees at 8 bases. The trim removed 5 bases at V and 0 bases at J, leaving 4 bases unmatched. This CDR3 has 15 amino acids. Looked up from germline, CDR1 is MNHEY and CDR2 is SMNVEV (reference sequence). The CDR3 reads CASSDRGGSTDTQYF. CDR3 coding DNA: TGTGCCAGCAGTGATCGGGGGGGAAGCACAGATACGCAGTATTTT.

In this sample, this clone turned up once. The CDR3 sequence is CASSIQGQVHSGANVLTF. The DNA of the CDR3 is TGTGCCAGTAGTATTCAAGGACAGGTCCACTCTGGGGCCAACGTCCTGACTTTC. The chain uses TRBV19 and TRBJ2-6; TRBD1 aligns across 7 bases. V dropped 3 bases and J dropped 0; count of bases not matched to a gene: 8. The CDR3 is 18 amino acids. Per germline, CDR1 LNHDA and CDR2 SQIVND (reference sequence).

The chain combines TRBV18 with TRBJ1-1; perhaps TRBD1 as D (6 bases). CDR1 and CDR2 from the germline V gene are KGHSH and LQKENI. Trimming shortened V by 3 bases and J by 1 base, and 9 bases separated the two germline ends. The CDR3 length is 14 residues. CDR3 residues: CASSPRTANTEAFF. In DNA, the CDR3 is TGTGCCAGCTCACCGAGGACAGCGAACACTGAAGCTTTCTTT.

The CDR3, as DNA: TGTGCCAGCATTGTCGGACTAGCGGGATCTTACGAGCAGTACTTC. This codes for CASIVGLAGSYEQYF. The chain has TRBV2 and TRBJ2-7; 12 nucleotides match TRBD2. J lost 4 bases, V lost 7 bases, and 8 bases had no gene match. CDR1 is SNHLY, CDR2 FYNNEI, per germline. This CDR3 contains 15 residues.